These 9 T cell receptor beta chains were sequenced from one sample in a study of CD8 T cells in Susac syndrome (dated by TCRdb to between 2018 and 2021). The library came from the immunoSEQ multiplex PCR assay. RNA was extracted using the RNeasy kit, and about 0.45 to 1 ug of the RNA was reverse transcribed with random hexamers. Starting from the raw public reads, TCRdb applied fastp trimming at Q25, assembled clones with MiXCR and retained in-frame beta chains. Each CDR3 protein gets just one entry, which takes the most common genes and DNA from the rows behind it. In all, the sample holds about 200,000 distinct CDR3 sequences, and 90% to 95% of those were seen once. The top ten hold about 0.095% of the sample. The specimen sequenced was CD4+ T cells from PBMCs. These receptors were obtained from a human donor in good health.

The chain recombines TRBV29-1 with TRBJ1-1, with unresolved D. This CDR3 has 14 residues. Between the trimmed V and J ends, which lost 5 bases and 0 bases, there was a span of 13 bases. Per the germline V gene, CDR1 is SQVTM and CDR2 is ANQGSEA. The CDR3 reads CSVSVDSMNTEAFF. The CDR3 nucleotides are TGCAGCGTTTCCGTGGACTCCATGAACACTGAAGCTTTCTTT.

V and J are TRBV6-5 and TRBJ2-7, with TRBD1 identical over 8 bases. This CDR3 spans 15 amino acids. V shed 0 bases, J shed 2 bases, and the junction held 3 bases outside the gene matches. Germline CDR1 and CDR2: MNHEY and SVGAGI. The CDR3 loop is CASSYSETGAYEQYF. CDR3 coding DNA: TGTGCCAGCAGTTACTCCGAGACAGGGGCCTACGAGCAGTACTTC.

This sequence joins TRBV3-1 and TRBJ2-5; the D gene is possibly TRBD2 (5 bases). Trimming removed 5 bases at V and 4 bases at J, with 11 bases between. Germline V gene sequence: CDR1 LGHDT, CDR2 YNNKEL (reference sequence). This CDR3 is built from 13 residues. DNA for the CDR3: TGTGCCAGCAGCGCCGGACTTTTAGAGACCCAGTACTTC. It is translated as CASSAGLLETQYF.

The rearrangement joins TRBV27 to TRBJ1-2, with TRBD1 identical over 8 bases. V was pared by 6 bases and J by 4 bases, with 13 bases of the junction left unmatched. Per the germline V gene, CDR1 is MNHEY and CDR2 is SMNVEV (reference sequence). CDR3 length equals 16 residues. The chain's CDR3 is CASRRLSGTGPYGYTF. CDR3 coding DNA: TGTGCCAGCAGACGACTTTCCGGGACAGGCCCCTATGGCTACACCTTC.

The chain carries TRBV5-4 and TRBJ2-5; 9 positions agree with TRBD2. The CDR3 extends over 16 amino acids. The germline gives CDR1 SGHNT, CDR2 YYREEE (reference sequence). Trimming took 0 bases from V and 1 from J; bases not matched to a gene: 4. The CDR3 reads CASSLAGLAAQETQYF. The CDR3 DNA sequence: TGTGCCAGCAGCTTGGCGGGACTAGCCGCCCAAGAGACCCAGTACTTC.

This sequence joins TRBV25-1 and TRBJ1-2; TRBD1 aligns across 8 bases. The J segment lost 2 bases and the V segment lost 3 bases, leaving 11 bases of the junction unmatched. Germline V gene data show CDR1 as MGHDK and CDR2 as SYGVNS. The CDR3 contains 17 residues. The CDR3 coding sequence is TGTGCCAGCAGTGAGAAAGGCAGGGGGCGAAACAACTATGGCTACACCTTC. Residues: CASSEKGRGRNNYGYTF.

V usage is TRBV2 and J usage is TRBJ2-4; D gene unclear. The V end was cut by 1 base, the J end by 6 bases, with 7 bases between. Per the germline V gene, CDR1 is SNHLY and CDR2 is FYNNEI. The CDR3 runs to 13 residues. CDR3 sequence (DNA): TGTGCCAGCAGTGAAGGGCAGATAAACATTCAGTACTTC. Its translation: CASSEGQINIQYF.

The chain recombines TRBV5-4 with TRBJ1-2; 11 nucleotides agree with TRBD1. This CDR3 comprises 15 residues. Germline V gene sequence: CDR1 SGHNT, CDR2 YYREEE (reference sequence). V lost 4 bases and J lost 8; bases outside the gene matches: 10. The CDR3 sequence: CASSQGTGGWSGYTF. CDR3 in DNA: TGTGCCAGCAGCCAGGGGACAGGGGGATGGAGCGGCTACACCTTC.

The CDR3 DNA sequence: TGTGCCAGCAGTCCCCCTGTCGGTGCGACGGACTATGGCTACACCTTC. Translating it yields CASSPPVGATDYGYTF. The chain combines TRBV28 with TRBJ1-2, with unresolved D. Deletions cut 5 bases from V and 3 bases from J, with 19 bases between. This CDR3 has 16 amino acids. The germline V gene has CDR1 MDHEN and CDR2 SYDVKM.